This TCR beta chain was documented in a study of human T cells and chemical hapten exposure. This clonotype has more than one count but fewer than ten. TCRdb processed the RACE reads anew with MiXCR; each CDR3 protein has one entry. The data contain 350,000 to 400,000 distinct CDR3 sequences, 5.1% of them singletons. The CDR3 totals 15 residues. V was pared by 1 base and J by 0 bases, with 7 bases between. CDR1 and CDR2 (germline): SGHTA, FQGNSA. Documented time point: pre-sensitization, week 0. This sample's treatment: therapeutic diphenylcyclopropenone sensitization with weekly scalp DPC. This chain uses TRBV7-2 with TRBJ1-5; D is ambiguous. This TCR was recovered from a woman between 45 and 65 years old with alopecia areata. Some clones in this sample may be carry-over from other donors' samples. This specimen was whole blood, taken in connection with sensitization to the hapten diphenylcyclopropenone (DPC). The CDR3 region is CASSLETYSNQPQHF. The CDR3 bases are TGTGCCAGCAGCTTAGAAACCTATAGCAATCAGCCCCAGCATTTT. Supplemented by reference TRBV7-2 and TRBJ1-5, the full variable domain reads GAGVSQSPSNKVTEKGKDVELRCDPISGHTALYWYRQSLGQGLEFLIYFQGNSAPDKSGLPSDRFSAERTGGSVSTLTIQRTQQEDSAVYLCASSLETYSNQPQHFGDGTRLSIL.